The TCR beta chain described here comes from a study of T cells after yellow fever vaccination. From germline, CDR1 is SGDLS and CDR2 YYNGEE. This CDR3 is built from 18 residues. Losses at the gene ends were 3 bases for V and 7 bases for J; bases not matched to a gene: 17. To note about this clonotype: Its target is not known.

UMIs were added to TCR cDNA along with a universal primer site when it was made by 5'RACE template switching. TCRdb passed the 5' RACE reads through MiXCR, listing each CDR3 protein once. The sample gives around 320,000 distinct CDR3 sequences, about 10% of which show up once; 3% to 4% is in the top ten. Study-wide findings and caveats: Most clones from primary vaccination resurfaced after the booster (approximately 95% CD4, 88% CD8).

The chain is built from TRBV9 and TRBJ2-1; 9 bases map to TRBD1. Sequenced here: CD4+ T cells sorted from PBMCs, sampled 45 days after the yellow fever booster vaccination. The receptor was derived from a man between 18 and 29 years old who received the YFV17D yellow fever vaccine. DNA for the CDR3: TGTGCCAGCAGCGGGCCTAATCGCCGGGACAGGGTGTTAAATGAGCAGTTCTTC. Residues: CASSGPNRRDRVLNEQFF.